A single sample gave rise to the 3 T cell receptor beta chains below, sequenced in a study of shared clonotypes between healthy human individuals. Sequenced by immunoSEQ multiplex PCR; TCRdb stores in-frame clones only, minus some. This sample carries some 2,000,000 clones, approximately 95% of them seen once, and the ten largest clones take approximately 0.13%. Source material: naive CD4+ T cells sorted from blood. The sample's subset: CD45RA+ positively selected. The receptors derive from a man in his late teens or twenties in good health.

Only one count was recorded for this clone. The V call is TRBV29-1, the J call TRBJ1-5, with 7 positions matching TRBD1. V trimming: 6 bases; J trimming: 4 bases; junction bases outside the gene matches: 9. Germline CDR1 SQVTM, CDR2 ANQGSEA. The CDR3 contains 14 residues. CDR3 sequence reads: CSVSLTGVNQPQHF. The CDR3 DNA reads as TGCAGCGTGTCCCTTACAGGGGTTAATCAGCCCCAGCATTTT.

The chain has TRBV7-2 and TRBJ2-7, with D unresolved. CDR1 and CDR2 from the germline V gene are SGHTA and FQGNSA. The CDR3 spans 13 residues. The ends were cut back, 1 base at V and 5 bases at J, with 9 bases in the middle. The chain's CDR3 is CASSLVGWNEQYF. The DNA of the CDR3 is TGTGCCAGCAGCTTAGTAGGGTGGAACGAGCAGTACTTC.

V and J are TRBV6-1 and TRBJ1-2; D gene uncertain. This CDR3 is 16 amino acids long. Germline-derived CDR1 and CDR2 are MNHNS and SASEGT. Trimming shortened V by 0 bases and J by 0 bases, and 11 bases separated the two germline ends. The CDR3 protein is CASSEASGPANYGYTF. As DNA, the CDR3 is TGTGCCAGCAGTGAAGCTTCCGGCCCAGCTAACTATGGCTACACCTTC.